This T cell receptor (beta chain) was found in a study of a mutant IDH1 vaccine in newly diagnosed glioma. Specified time point: week 11, during vaccination. Every vaccination contained 300 ug of the mutant IDH1 20-mer peptide and was paired with topical imiquimod. Sequenced by immunoSEQ multiplex PCR; TCRdb stores in-frame clones only, minus some. The repertoire holds fewer than 35,000 clones, with around four fifths as singletons. The germline CDR1 and CDR2 sequences are LNHDA and SQIVND (reference sequence). This CDR3 spans 15 amino acids. The ends were cut back, 3 bases at V and 2 bases at J, with 11 bases in the middle. As regards this clone: No antigen is known for it.

The clonotype was recovered from a man younger than 40 with glioma. The chain recombines TRBV19 with TRBJ1-5, with TRBD1 as a possible D gene (5 bases). Here the sequenced sample was PBMCs, taken from a glioma patient whose treatment included an IDH1 peptide vaccine. The CDR3 DNA reads as TGTGCCAGTAGTATTTCAGGGAGGGGCAATCAGCCCCAGCATTTT. It codes for CASSISGRGNQPQHF.